These 17 T cell receptor beta chains originate from one sample sequenced in a study of radiation and T cells in renal cell carcinoma. Using immunoSEQ multiplex PCR, the repertoire was profiled, and TCRdb retains in-frame clones only, with some absent. Of fewer than 200,000 clones listed, about 85% are singletons. Stated time point: blood 4 weeks post-SBRT, at nephrectomy. As to treatment: 15 Gy SBRT to primary tumor, nephrectomy 4 weeks later. Sequences were derived from blood, sampled from a patient whose treatment included radiotherapy and nephrectomy. These receptors all come from a woman aged 45-65 years with renal cell carcinoma.

This chain joins TRBV5-6 and TRBJ1-1, with D possibly matching TRBD1 (5 bases). CDR1 is SGHDT and CDR2 is YYEEEE in the germline V gene. The germline V and J ends were trimmed by 4 bases and 3 bases, with 16 bases remaining between them. The CDR3 totals 15 residues. In nucleotides, the CDR3 is TGTGCCAGCAGCCCCGGACGGGGGAGAGACACTGAAGCTTTCTTT. Translation gives CASSPGRGRDTEAFF.

The V and J genes are TRBV7-9 and TRBJ1-4; TRBD1 is a possible D gene (5 bases). Trimming shortened V by 4 bases and J by 0 bases, and 12 bases separated the two germline ends. Per the germline V gene, CDR1 is SEHNR and CDR2 is FQNEAQ (reference sequence). This CDR3 has 16 amino acids. The CDR3 nucleotides read TGTGCCAGCAGCTCGGACCCGGGGCCAACTAATGAAAAACTGTTTTTT. This translates into CASSSDPGPTNEKLFF.

V gene TRBV5-1 combines with J gene TRBJ2-1; possibly TRBD1 or TRBD2 for D (6 bases each). Germline V gives CDR1 SGHRS, CDR2 YFSETQ. CDR3 length: 15 amino acids. V was trimmed by 0 bases and J by 5 bases, leaving 12 bases between them. In nucleotides, the CDR3 is TGCGCCAGCAGCTTGGTACAGGGAGGAGACAATGAGCAGTTCTTC. Amino acid sequence: CASSLVQGGDNEQFF.

The V call is TRBV19, the J call TRBJ2-3, with TRBD2 matching over 8 bases. Germline CDR1 reads LNHDA; CDR2 reads SQIVND (reference sequence). Trimming took 8 bases from V and 2 from J; bases not matched to a gene: 12. The CDR3 loop spans 16 amino acids. DNA of the CDR3: TGTGCCAGTGGGTGGGAGCGGGGGCTACCCACAGATACGCAGTATTTT. Protein: CASGWERGLPTDTQYF.

CDR3 DNA: TGTGCCAGCAGCTCTAGACAGGTCTACGAGCAGTACTTC. This translates into CASSSRQVYEQYF. J is TRBJ2-7 and V is TRBV7-9, with TRBD1 as a possible D gene (6 bases). Germline V lookup: CDR1 SEHNR, CDR2 FQNEAQ (reference sequence). CDR3 length equals 13 residues. Trimming pared 4 bases from V and 3 bases from J, leaving 10 bases between.

This rearrangement joins TRBV13 to TRBJ1-4; TRBD1 aligns across 7 bases. The V and J ends lost 3 bases and 5 bases, in that order; junction bases with no gene match: 3. The germline V gene encodes CDR1 PRHDT and CDR2 FYEKMQ (reference sequence). The CDR3 extends over 14 amino acids. CDR3 in DNA: TGTGCCAGCAGCTTTGGGACAGAGAATGAAAAACTGTTTTTT. This encodes CASSFGTENEKLFF.

As DNA, the CDR3 is TGTGCCAGCAGCAAAGATGGCCGACTCCCCCCCAGGATCTTT. Its translation is CASSKDGRLPPRIF. The chain couples TRBV21-1 to TRBJ1-1. TRBV21-1 is a recognized pseudogene. There are 14 residues in the CDR3.

The V and J genes are TRBV7-2 and TRBJ2-4; D possibly corresponds to TRBD2 (6 bases). The V gene lost 5 bases and the J gene lost 8 bases, with 13 bases spanning the gap. The CDR3 is 13 residues long. The germline V gene encodes CDR1 SGHTA and CDR2 FQGNSA. This chain's CDR3 is CASSRSPGDIQYF. In DNA form, the CDR3 reads TGTGCCAGCAGCCGCTCCCCGGGGGACATTCAGTACTTC.

This chain links TRBV15 with TRBJ2-5; either TRBD1 or TRBD2 may fit D (5 bases each). The CDR3 runs 13 residues. V lost 2 bases and J 5 bases, leaving 9 bases between the germline ends. CDR1 LNHNV and CDR2 YYDKDF come from the germline V gene (reference sequence). The CDR3 loop reads CATSRRGRETQYF. The CDR3 coding sequence is TGTGCCACCAGCAGAAGGGGACGGGAGACCCAGTACTTC.

On this clone itself: The sample contains more than one DNA sequence encoding this CDR3. V and J are TRBV5-1 and TRBJ2-2, with D unresolved. The CDR3 extends over 12 amino acids. Trimming took off 0 bases at V and 7 bases at J, with 4 bases between the two ends. CDR1 is SGHRS, CDR2 YFSETQ, per germline. As DNA, the CDR3 is TGCGCCAGCAGCTTGGTGGGCGGGGAGCTGTTTTTT. Translating gives CASSLVGGELFF. The variable domain in full, with the rest retrieved from reference TRBV5-1 and TRBJ2-2, is KAGVTQTPRYLIKTRGQQVTLSCSPISGHRSVSWYQQTPGQGLQFLFEYFSETQRNKGNFPGRFSGRQFSNSRSEMNVSTLELGDSALYLCASSLVGGELFFGEGSRLTVL.

The chain carries TRBV9 and TRBJ1-4, with D uncertain. The CDR3 length is 13 residues. CDR1 and CDR2 from the germline V gene are SGDLS and YYNGEE. The V gene lost 4 bases and the J gene lost 0 bases, with 4 bases spanning the gap. The CDR3: CASSLTTNEKLFF. The CDR3 region has the DNA TGTGCCAGCAGCCTCACAACTAATGAAAAACTGTTTTTT.

This clone turned up a few times. V usage is TRBV30 and J usage is TRBJ1-1; D gene unclear. Trimming took off 3 bases at V and 3 bases at J, with 11 bases between the two ends. In germline, CDR1 is GTSNPN, CDR2 SVGIG (reference sequence). The CDR3 length is 13 residues. The CDR3 DNA reads TGTGCCTGGAGGGAGCGGGATGACACTGAAGCTTTCTTT. Translating it yields CAWRERDDTEAFF.

V usage is TRBV7-2 and J usage is TRBJ2-3; D is possibly TRBD1 (5 bases). Germline V gene sequence: CDR1 SGHTA, CDR2 FQGNSA. CDR3 length equals 16 residues. Trimming removed 5 bases from V and 8 bases from J, with 23 bases in between. The CDR3 loop is CASSQHSPGSRGTQYF. CDR3 coding DNA: TGTGCCAGCAGCCAGCACTCCCCCGGATCTAGGGGTACGCAGTATTTT.

Concerning this clone: The sample has other DNA sequences that encode this CDR3 too. The chain carries TRBV19 and TRBJ1-5; no clear D. Germline V lookup: CDR1 LNHDA, CDR2 SQIVND (reference sequence). Trimming took off 8 bases at V and 3 bases at J, with 5 bases between the two ends. CDR3 size: 11 residues. The CDR3 nucleotides are TGTGCCAGTGGATCCAATCAGCCCCAGCATTTT. This gives the protein CASGSNQPQHF.

The genes are TRBV18 and TRBJ2-1, with no clear D. Trimming cost V 5 bases and J 2 bases, with 7 bases left between them. The CDR3 is 13 residues long. Per germline, CDR1 KGHSH and CDR2 LQKENI. CDR3 protein: CASSADPYNEQFF. In nucleotides, the CDR3 is TGTGCCAGCTCAGCAGACCCCTACAATGAGCAGTTCTTC.

The rearrangement links TRBV9 to TRBJ1-6, with 9 bases lining up with TRBD1. J was trimmed by 8 bases and V by 0 bases; bases with no gene match: 0. The V gene's germline CDR1 is SGDLS and CDR2 YYNGEE. The CDR3 is made up of 14 amino acids. CDR3 protein: CASSVGQGDSPLHF. CDR3 in DNA: TGTGCCAGCAGCGTAGGACAGGGGGATTCACCCCTCCACTTT.

The J gene is TRBJ2-7, the V gene TRBV6-6; D is unresolved. There are 13 residues in the CDR3. Germline loops: CDR1 MNHNY, CDR2 SVGAGI (reference sequence). V lost 5 bases and J lost 2, with 10 bases in between. CDR3 residues: CASSLAGPYEQYF. DNA of the CDR3: TGTGCCAGCAGTCTCGCCGGGCCCTACGAGCAGTACTTC.